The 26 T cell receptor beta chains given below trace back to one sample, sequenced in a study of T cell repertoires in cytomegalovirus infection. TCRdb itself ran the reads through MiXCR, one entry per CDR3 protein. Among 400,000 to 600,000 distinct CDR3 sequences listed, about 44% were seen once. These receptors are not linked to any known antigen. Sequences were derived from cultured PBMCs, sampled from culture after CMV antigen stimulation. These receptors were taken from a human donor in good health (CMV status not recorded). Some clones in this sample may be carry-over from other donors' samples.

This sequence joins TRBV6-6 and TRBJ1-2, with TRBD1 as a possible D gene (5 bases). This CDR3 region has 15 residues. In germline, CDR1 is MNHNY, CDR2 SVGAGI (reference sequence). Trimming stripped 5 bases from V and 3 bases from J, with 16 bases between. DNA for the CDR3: TGTGCCAGCAGTCTTCAGGGAAGGGTAGACTATGGCTACACCTTC. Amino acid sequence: CASSLQGRVDYGYTF.

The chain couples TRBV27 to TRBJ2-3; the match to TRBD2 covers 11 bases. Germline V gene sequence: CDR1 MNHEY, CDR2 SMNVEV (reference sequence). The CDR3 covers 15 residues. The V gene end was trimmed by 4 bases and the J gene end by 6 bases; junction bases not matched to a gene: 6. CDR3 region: CASSYSGRAVDTQYF. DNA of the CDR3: TGTGCCAGCAGTTATAGCGGGAGGGCCGTGGATACGCAGTATTTT.

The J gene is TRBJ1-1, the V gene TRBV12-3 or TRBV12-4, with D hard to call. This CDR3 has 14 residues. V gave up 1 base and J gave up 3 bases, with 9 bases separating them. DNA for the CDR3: TGTGCCAGCAGTTTAGGGGGTTGGGACACTGAAGCTTTCTTT. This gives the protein CASSLGGWDTEAFF.

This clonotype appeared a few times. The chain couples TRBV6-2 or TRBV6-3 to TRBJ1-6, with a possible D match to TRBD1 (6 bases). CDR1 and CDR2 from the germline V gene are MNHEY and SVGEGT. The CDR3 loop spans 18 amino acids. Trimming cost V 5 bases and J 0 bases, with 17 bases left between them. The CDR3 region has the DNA TGTGCCAGCAGTCCAACCGGGACATCGAGCTCCTATAATTCACCCCTCCACTTT. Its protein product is CASSPTGTSSSYNSPLHF.

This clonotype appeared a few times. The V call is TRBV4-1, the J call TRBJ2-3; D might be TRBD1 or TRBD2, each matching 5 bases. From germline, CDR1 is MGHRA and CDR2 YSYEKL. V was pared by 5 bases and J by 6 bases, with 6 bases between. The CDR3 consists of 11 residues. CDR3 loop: CASSGGDTQYF. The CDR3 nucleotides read TGCGCCAGCAGCGGGGGTGATACGCAGTATTTT.

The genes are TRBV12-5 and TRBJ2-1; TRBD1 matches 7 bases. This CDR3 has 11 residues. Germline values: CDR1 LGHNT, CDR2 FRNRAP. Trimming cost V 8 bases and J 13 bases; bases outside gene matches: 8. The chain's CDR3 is CASQGTGDQFF. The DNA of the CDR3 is TGTGCTAGTCAGGGAACAGGGGACCAGTTCTTC. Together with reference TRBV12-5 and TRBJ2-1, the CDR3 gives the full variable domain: DARVTQTPRHKVTEMGQEVTMRCQPILGHNTVFWYRQTMMQGLELLAYFRNRAPLDDSGMPKDRFSAEMPDATLATLKIQPSEPRDSAVYFCASQGTGDQFFGPGTRLTVL.

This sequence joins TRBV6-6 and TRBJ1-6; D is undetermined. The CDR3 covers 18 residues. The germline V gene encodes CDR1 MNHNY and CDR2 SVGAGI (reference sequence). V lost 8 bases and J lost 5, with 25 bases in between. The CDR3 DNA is TGTGCCAGCGGGAAATATCCGGGCCCAAGCCCCGATAATTCACCCCTCCACTTT. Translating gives CASGKYPGPSPDNSPLHF.

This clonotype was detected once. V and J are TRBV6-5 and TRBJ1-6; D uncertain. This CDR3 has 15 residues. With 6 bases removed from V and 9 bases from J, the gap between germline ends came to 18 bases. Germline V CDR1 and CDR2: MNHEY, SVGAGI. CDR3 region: CASSRGVMTGSPLHF. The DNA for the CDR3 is TGTGCCAGCAGCCGGGGAGTTATGACCGGTTCACCCCTCCACTTT.

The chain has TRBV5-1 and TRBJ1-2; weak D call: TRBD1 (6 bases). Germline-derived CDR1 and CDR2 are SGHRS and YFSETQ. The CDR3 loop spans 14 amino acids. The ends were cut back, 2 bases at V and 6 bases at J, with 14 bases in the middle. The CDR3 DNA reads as TGCGCCAGCAGCTTCTACAGGGTTGCTGATGGCTACACCTTC. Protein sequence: CASSFYRVADGYTF.

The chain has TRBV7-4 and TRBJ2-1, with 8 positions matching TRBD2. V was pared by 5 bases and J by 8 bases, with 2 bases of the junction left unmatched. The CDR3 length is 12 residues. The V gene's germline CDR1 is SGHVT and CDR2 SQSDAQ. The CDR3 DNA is TGTGCCAGCAGCAGCGGGAGCTATGAGCAGTTCTTC. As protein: CASSSGSYEQFF.

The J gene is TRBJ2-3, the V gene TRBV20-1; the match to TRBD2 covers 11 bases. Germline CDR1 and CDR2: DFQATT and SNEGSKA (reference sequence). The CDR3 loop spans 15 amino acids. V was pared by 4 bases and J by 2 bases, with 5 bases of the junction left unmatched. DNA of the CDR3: TGCAGTGCTACCGGGACTAGCGGACTCACAGATACGCAGTATTTT. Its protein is CSATGTSGLTDTQYF.

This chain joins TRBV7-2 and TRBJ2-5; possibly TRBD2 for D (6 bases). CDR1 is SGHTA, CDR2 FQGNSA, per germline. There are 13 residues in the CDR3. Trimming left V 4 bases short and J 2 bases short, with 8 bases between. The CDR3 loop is CASSWGVQETQYF. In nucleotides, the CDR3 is TGTGCCAGCAGCTGGGGGGTTCAAGAGACCCAGTACTTC.

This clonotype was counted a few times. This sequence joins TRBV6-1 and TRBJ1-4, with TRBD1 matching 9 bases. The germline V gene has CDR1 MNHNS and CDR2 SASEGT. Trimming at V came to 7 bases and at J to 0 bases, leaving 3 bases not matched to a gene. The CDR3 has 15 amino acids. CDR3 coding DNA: TGTGCCAGCAACACAGGGGGCGCAACTAATGAAAAACTGTTTTTT. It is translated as CASNTGGATNEKLFF.

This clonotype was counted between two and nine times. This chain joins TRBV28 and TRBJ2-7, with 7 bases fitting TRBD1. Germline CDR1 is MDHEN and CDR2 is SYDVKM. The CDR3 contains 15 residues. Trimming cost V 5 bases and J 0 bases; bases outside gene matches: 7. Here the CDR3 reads CASSPQGRPSYEQYF. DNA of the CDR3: TGTGCCAGCAGTCCACAGGGGAGACCCTCCTACGAGCAGTACTTC.

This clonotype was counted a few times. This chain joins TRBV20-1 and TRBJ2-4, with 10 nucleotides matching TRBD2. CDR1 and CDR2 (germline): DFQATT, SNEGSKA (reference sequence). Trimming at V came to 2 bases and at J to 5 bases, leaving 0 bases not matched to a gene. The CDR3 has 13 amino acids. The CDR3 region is CSARLAGENIQYF. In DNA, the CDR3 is TGCAGTGCTAGACTAGCGGGAGAAAACATTCAGTACTTC.

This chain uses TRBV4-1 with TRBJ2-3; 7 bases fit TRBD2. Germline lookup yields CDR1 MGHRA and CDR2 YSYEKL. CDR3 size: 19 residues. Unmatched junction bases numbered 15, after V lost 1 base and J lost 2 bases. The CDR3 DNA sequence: TGCGCCAGCAGCCAAGCTTCGGGGGGAAACCCTGGGACCACAGATACGCAGTATTTT. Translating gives CASSQASGGNPGTTDTQYF.

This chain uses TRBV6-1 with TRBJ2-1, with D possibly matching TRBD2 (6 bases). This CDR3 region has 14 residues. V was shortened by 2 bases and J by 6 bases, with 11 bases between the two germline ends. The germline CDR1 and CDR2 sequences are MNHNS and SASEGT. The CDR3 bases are TGTGCCAGCAGTGAACAGGGAGGTACCAATGAGCAGTTCTTC. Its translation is CASSEQGGTNEQFF.

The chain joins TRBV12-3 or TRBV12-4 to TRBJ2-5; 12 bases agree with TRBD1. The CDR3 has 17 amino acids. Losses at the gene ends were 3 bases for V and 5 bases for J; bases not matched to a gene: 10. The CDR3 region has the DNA TGTGCCAGCAGTTTTACTTTCGGGGACAGGGGGCCCGAGACCCAGTACTTC. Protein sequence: CASSFTFGDRGPETQYF.

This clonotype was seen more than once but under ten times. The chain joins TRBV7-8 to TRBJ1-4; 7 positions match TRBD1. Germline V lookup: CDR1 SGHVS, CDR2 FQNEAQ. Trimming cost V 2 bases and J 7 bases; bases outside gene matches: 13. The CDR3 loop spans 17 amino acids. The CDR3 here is CASSLFGRGVLREKLFF. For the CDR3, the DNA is TGTGCCAGCAGCTTATTCGGCAGGGGGGTTTTGCGTGAAAAACTGTTTTTT.

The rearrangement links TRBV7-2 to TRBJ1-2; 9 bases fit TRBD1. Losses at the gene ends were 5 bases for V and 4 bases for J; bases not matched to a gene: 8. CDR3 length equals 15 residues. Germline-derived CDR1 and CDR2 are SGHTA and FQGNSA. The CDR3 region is CASSPGTGLIYGYTF. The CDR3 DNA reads TGTGCCAGCAGCCCCGGGACAGGGCTGATCTATGGCTACACCTTC.

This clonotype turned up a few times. The CDR3: CASSLDIGGNTIYF. Here the CDR3 DNA reads TGTGCCAGCAGCTTAGACATTGGGGGAAACACCATATATTTT. This rearrangement joins TRBV7-2 to TRBJ1-3; no definite D call. The ends were cut back, 1 base at V and 4 bases at J, with 8 bases in the middle. CDR1 and CDR2 from the germline V gene are SGHTA and FQGNSA. The CDR3 sequence is 14 residues long.

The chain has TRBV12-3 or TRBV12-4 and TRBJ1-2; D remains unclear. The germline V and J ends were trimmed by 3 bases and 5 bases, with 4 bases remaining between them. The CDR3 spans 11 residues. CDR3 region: CASSFRYGYTF. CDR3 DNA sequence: TGTGCCAGCAGTTTTAGGTATGGCTACACCTTC.

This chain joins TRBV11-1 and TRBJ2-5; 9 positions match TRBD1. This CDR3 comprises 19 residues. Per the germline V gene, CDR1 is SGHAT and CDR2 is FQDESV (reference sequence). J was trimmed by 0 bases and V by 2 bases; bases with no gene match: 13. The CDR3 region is CASSLLRRTGVPNQETQYF. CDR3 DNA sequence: TGTGCCAGCAGCTTATTGAGAAGGACAGGGGTTCCAAACCAAGAGACCCAGTACTTC. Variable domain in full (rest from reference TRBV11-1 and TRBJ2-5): EAEVAQSPRYKITEKSQAVAFWCDPISGHATLYWYRQILGQGPELLVQFQDESVVDDSQLPKDRFSAERLKGVDSTLKIQPAELGDSAMYLCASSLLRRTGVPNQETQYFGPGTRLLVL.

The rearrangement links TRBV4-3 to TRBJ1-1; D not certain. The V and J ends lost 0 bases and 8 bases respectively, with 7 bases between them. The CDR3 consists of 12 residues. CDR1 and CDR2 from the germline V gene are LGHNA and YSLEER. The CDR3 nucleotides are TGCGCCAGCAGCCAAGACGAAGGGGAAGCTTTCTTT. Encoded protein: CASSQDEGEAFF.

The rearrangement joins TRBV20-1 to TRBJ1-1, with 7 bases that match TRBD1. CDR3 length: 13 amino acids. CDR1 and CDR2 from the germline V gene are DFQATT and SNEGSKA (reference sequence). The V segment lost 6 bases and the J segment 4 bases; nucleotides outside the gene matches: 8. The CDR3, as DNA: TGCAGTGCCCCTCCGGGACAGAGCACTGAAGCTTTCTTT. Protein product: CSAPPGQSTEAFF.

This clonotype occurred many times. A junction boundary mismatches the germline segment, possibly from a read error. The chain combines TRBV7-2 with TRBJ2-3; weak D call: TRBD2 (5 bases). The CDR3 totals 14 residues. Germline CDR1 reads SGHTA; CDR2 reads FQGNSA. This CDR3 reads CASSLFSSTDTQYF. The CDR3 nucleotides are TGTGCCAGCAGCTTATTTTCTAGCACGGATACGCAGTATTTT.